Listed below are T cell receptor beta chains from one sample, sequenced in a study of blood T cell repertoires in COVID-19. The protocol was immunoSEQ multiplex PCR, while the TCRdb copy is restricted to in-frame clones and leaves out a portion. Here the sample spans about 87,000 clones, around 82% being singletons. The specimen sequenced was peripheral blood. Receptors originate from a woman of 80 years or more with COVID-19, enrolled during active disease. The CDR3 runs from the conserved cysteine through the conserved F or W. Each record gives: D gene, V gene, J gene, clone size, CDR3 protein, CDR3 DNA. D genes are given only for firm matches. Size is stated for part of the rows, as once, few or many counts, or as a class when the clone is expanded.

>TRBD1|TRBV5-1|TRBJ2-7|-
CASSLGSTGGWEQYF
TGCGCCAGCAGCTTGGGGTCGACAGGGGGCTGGGAGCAGTACTTC
>TRBD1|TRBV10-3|TRBJ1-2|-
CAIRTGAVDGYTF
TGTGCCATCAGGACAGGGGCCGTAGATGGCTACACCTTC
>TRBD1|TRBV13|TRBJ1-2|-
CASSADRGLTGYGYTF
TGTGCCAGCAGCGCGGACAGGGGCCTCACCGGCTATGGCTACACCTTC
>-|TRBV2|TRBJ1-5|-
CASGPGFARGGGSNQPQHF
TGTGCCAGCGGCCCGGGTTTTGCCCGGGGAGGGGGTAGCAATCAGCCCCAGCATTTT
>-|TRBV29-1|TRBJ2-5|-
CSVDRVSETQYF
TGCAGCGTTGACAGGGTTTCAGAGACCCAGTACTTC
>TRBD2|TRBV28|TRBJ2-3|-
CASSLQIGGGKDF
TGTGCCAGCAGTTTACAAATCGGGGGGGGCAAGGATTTT
>-|TRBV7-2|TRBJ2-5|-
CASSLVPTVRYQETQYF
TGTGCCAGCAGCTTGGTCCCTACTGTGCGCTACCAAGAGACCCAGTACTTC
>TRBD2|TRBV18|TRBJ2-1|few
CASSPGLADNEQFF
TGTGCCAGCTCCCCCGGACTAGCGGACAATGAGCAGTTCTTC
>TRBD2|TRBV2|TRBJ2-2|few
CASSLTSGRGSGELFF
TGTGCCAGCAGCCTGACTAGCGGGAGAGGTTCCGGGGAGCTGTTTTTT
>TRBD2|TRBV19|TRBJ2-7|-
CASSIGTTSYEQYF
TGTGCCAGTAGTATTGGGACTACCTCCTACGAGCAGTACTTC
>-|TRBV6-5|TRBJ1-5|-
CASQGAGDKPQHF
TGTGCCAGCCAGGGCGCAGGGGATAAGCCCCAGCATTTT
>-|TRBV29-1|TRBJ2-5|-
CSSIYSGLGRGTQYF
TGCAGCTCAATCTACTCCGGGCTCGGAAGGGGGACCCAGTACTTC
>-|TRBV30|TRBJ2-4|-
CAWRPATGAKNIQYF
TGTGCCTGGAGGCCTGCAACAGGGGCCAAAAACATTCAGTACTTC
>-|TRBV2|TRBJ2-7|-
CASSARGQSYEQYF
TGTGCCAGCAGCGCCCGAGGACAGAGCTACGAGCAGTACTTC
>TRBD1|TRBV5-1|TRBJ1-2|few
CASSLGTGPYGYTF
TGCGCCAGCAGCTTGGGGACAGGGCCCTATGGCTACACCTTC
>TRBD1|TRBV19|TRBJ2-3|-
CASRGQGSSTDTQYF
TGTGCCAGTAGAGGACAGGGTAGTAGCACAGATACGCAGTATTTT
>-|TRBV7-2|TRBJ1-5|-
CASSLVQGSNQPQHF
TGTGCCAGCAGCTTAGTTCAGGGTAGCAATCAGCCCCAGCATTTT
>-|TRBV28|TRBJ1-5|-
CASSLSYSPQHF
TGTGCCAGCAGTTTATCCTATTCGCCCCAGCATTTT
>-|TRBV3-1/TRBV3-2|TRBJ2-5|-
CASTWPGVETQYF
TGTGCCAGCACCTGGCCGGGAGTCGAGACCCAGTACTTC
>TRBD1|TRBV18|TRBJ2-4|-
CASSPLRDSLGAKNIQYF
TGTGCCAGCTCACCCCTCCGGGACAGCCTGGGGGCCAAAAACATTCAGTACTTC
>TRBD2|TRBV13|TRBJ2-7|-
CASSLLSSGGAHEQYF
TGTGCCAGCAGCTTATTATCTAGCGGGGGGGCCCACGAGCAGTACTTC
>-|TRBV29-1|TRBJ2-3|-
CSVEVGQVGDTQYF
TGCAGCGTTGAGGTCGGTCAGGTGGGAGATACGCAGTATTTT
>TRBD2|TRBV15|TRBJ2-1|-
CATSRALAGEQFF
TGTGCCACCAGCAGAGCCCTAGCGGGCGAGCAGTTCTTC
>TRBD2|TRBV7-2|TRBJ2-5|-
CASSSMGGGQETQYF
TGTGCCAGCAGCTCAATGGGGGGGGGTCAAGAGACCCAGTACTTC
>TRBD1|TRBV10-3|TRBJ1-3|-
CAMAGQSSGNTIYF
TGTGCCATGGCGGGACAGAGCTCTGGAAACACCATATATTTT
>TRBD2|TRBV11-2|TRBJ2-2|-
CASSLRGGQGRTGELFF
TGTGCCAGCAGCCTTAGGGGAGGGCAGGGAAGGACCGGGGAGCTGTTTTTT
>-|TRBV12-3/TRBV12-4|TRBJ2-7|medium-sized
CASSLAGLYEQYF
TGTGCCAGCTCACTCGCGGGCCTCTACGAGCAGTACTTC
>-|TRBV27|TRBJ2-2|-
CASRPTLANTGELFF
TGTGCCAGCAGACCCACACTAGCGAACACCGGGGAGCTGTTTTTT
>-|TRBV27|TRBJ2-7|-
CASSLFIYEQYF
TGTGCCAGCAGTTTATTCATCTACGAGCAGTACTTC
>TRBD1|TRBV29-1|TRBJ1-2|-
CSVYQQGPKDGYTF
TGCAGCGTTTACCAACAGGGGCCTAAGGATGGCTACACCTTC
>-|TRBV19|TRBJ2-6|-
CASSIHFGGAGANVLTF
TGTGCCAGTAGTATACATTTTGGAGGAGCCGGGGCCAACGTCCTGACTTTC
>TRBD2|TRBV11-2|TRBJ2-5|-
CASSPRTSRETQYF
TGTGCCAGCAGCCCTAGGACTAGCCGGGAGACCCAGTACTTC
>TRBD2|TRBV2|TRBJ2-3|-
CASSGLAGGTDTQYF
TGTGCCAGCAGTGGACTAGCGGGGGGCACAGATACGCAGTATTTT
>-|TRBV5-1|TRBJ2-7|-
CASSLGVVKYEQYF
TGCGCCAGCAGCTTGGGAGTGGTCAAGTACGAGCAGTACTTC
>-|TRBV7-2|TRBJ1-2|-
CASSLEGANYGYTF
TGTGCCAGCAGCTTAGAGGGAGCTAACTATGGCTACACCTTC
>-|TRBV12-3/TRBV12-4|TRBJ2-2|few
CASEGTGELFF
TGTGCCAGCGAGGGCACCGGGGAGCTGTTTTTT
>TRBD2|TRBV4-2|TRBJ2-7|-
CASSREERGSYEQYF
TGTGCCAGCAGCCGAGAGGAGCGGGGTTCCTACGAGCAGTACTTC
>TRBD1|TRBV4-1|TRBJ1-1|-
CASSSRGFTEAFF
TGCGCCAGCAGTAGCAGGGGGTTCACTGAAGCTTTCTTT
>TRBD1|TRBV6-5|TRBJ1-1|-
CASSYSTRGLTEAFF
TGTGCCAGCAGTTACTCGACCAGGGGGCTCACTGAAGCTTTCTTT
>-|TRBV6-1|TRBJ1-6|-
CASSETGSSYNSPLHF
TGTGCCAGCAGTGAAACAGGGAGCTCCTATAATTCACCCCTCCACTTT
>TRBD2|TRBV19|TRBJ2-5|-
CASSILAGEGTQYF
TGTGCCAGTAGTATCCTAGCGGGGGAGGGGACCCAGTACTTC
>TRBD2|TRBV10-3|TRBJ2-1|-
CAITEGGTYNEQFF
TGTGCCATCACGGAGGGAGGGACCTACAATGAGCAGTTCTTC
>-|TRBV12-3/TRBV12-4|TRBJ2-1|-
CASSYGLGQFF
TGTGCCAGCAGTTACGGACTCGGGCAGTTCTTC
>TRBD1|TRBV19|TRBJ2-3|-
CASSIYTGGAGTDTQYF
TGTGCCAGTAGTATCTACACAGGGGGCGCGGGCACAGATACGCAGTATTTT
>TRBD1|TRBV5-1|TRBJ2-3|-
CASSWDRVTDTQYF
TGCGCCAGCAGCTGGGACAGGGTCACAGATACGCAGTATTTT
>TRBD2|TRBV5-1|TRBJ2-7|-
CASSYSGRSEQYF
TGCGCCAGCAGTTATAGCGGGAGAAGCGAGCAGTACTTC
>TRBD2|TRBV6-4|TRBJ2-3|-
CASSEGLAGEGDTQYF
TGTGCCAGCAGTGAGGGACTAGCGGGAGAGGGAGATACGCAGTATTTT
>-|TRBV6-5|TRBJ1-5|-
CASSSRTGRGQPQHF
TGTGCCAGCAGTTCTAGGACGGGGAGGGGGCAGCCCCAGCATTTT